The 3 T cell receptor beta chains in this list originate from one sample, sequenced in a study of blood T cell repertoires in COVID-19. Measured with immunoSEQ multiplex PCR; TCRdb has only the in-frame clones, and not every one. The sample has 110,000 or so clones; 75% to 90% are singletons. Sequencing was performed on peripheral blood. The receptors shown here come from a woman aged 55-69 years with COVID-19, enrolled during active disease.

This clone has just a few counts. The genes are TRBV4-3 and TRBJ1-5; D possibly corresponds to TRBD1 (6 bases). Germline CDR1 is LGHNA and CDR2 is YSLEER. The CDR3 consists of 17 residues. The V gene lost 1 base and the J gene lost 7 bases, with 20 bases spanning the gap. CDR3 DNA: TGCGCCAGCAGCCAAGTACTCGGGGGGGCGGAGGGGCAGCCCCAGCATTTT. It yields the protein CASSQVLGGAEGQPQHF.

The chain combines TRBV9 with TRBJ1-1; tentatively, D is TRBD1 (5 bases). Germline lookup yields CDR1 SGDLS and CDR2 YYNGEE. Trimming cost V 3 bases and J 4 bases, with 13 bases left between them. The CDR3 is 14 amino acids. CDR3 nucleotides: TGTGCCAGCAGCGCGACGCAGGGTGGCACTGAAGCTTTCTTT. Translation: CASSATQGGTEAFF.

The genes are TRBV5-6 and TRBJ1-2; 9 bases fit TRBD1. The CDR3 is 15 residues long. Germline V CDR1 and CDR2: SGHDT, YYEEEE. J lost 8 bases, V lost 4 bases, and 12 bases had no gene match. The CDR3 reads CASSSRDRVPLGYTF. The CDR3 DNA reads TGTGCCAGCAGCAGTCGGGACAGGGTGCCCCTCGGCTACACCTTC.